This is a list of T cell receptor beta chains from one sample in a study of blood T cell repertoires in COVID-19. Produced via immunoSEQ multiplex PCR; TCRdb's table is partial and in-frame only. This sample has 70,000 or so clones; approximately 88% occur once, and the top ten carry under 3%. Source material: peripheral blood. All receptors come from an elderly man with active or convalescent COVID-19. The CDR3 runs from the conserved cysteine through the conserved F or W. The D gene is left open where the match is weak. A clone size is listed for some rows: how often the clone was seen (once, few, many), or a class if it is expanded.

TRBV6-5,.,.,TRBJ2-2,CASSYRAGELFF,TGTGCCAGCAGTTACCGCGCCGGGGAGCTGTTTTTT
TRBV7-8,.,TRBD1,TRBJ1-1,CASGTGRNTEAFF,TGTGCCAGCGGGACAGGGAGGAACACTGAAGCTTTCTTT
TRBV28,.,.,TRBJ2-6,CASSSQGAGANVLTF,TGTGCCAGCAGTTCACAGGGTGCCGGGGCCAACGTCCTGACTTTC
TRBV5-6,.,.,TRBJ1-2,CASSLVSGAGSYGYTF,TGTGCCAGCAGCTTGGTATCAGGGGCGGGTAGCTATGGCTACACCTTC
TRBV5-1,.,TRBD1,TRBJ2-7,CASSLDRGLYEQYF,TGCGCCAGCAGCCTGGACAGGGGGCTCTACGAGCAGTACTTC
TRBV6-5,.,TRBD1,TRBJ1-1,CASSSLGQGAFEAFF,TGTGCCAGCAGTTCTTTGGGACAGGGGGCGTTTGAAGCTTTCTTT
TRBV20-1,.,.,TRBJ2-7,CSAVDSYEQYF,TGCAGTGCCGTAGACAGCTACGAGCAGTACTTC
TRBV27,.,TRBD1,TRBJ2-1,CASSFDRGSNLFF,TGTGCCAGCAGTTTTGACAGGGGATCAAATTTGTTCTTC
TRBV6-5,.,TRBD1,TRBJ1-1,CASSRTGNRNTEAFF,TGTGCCAGCAGTCGGACAGGGAATCGAAACACTGAAGCTTTCTTT
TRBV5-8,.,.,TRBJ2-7,CASSFGFTVPDSYEQYF,TGTGCCAGCAGCTTTGGGTTTACAGTACCGGACTCCTACGAGCAGTACTTC
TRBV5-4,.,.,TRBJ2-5,CASSSTGQETQYF,TGTGCCAGCAGCTCAACAGGGCAAGAGACCCAGTACTTC
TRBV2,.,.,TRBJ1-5,CASSGTLNQPQHF,TGTGCCAGCAGTGGGACTCTCAATCAGCCCCAGCATTTT
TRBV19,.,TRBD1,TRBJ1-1,CASRHRGNTEAFF,TGTGCCAGTAGACACAGGGGGAACACTGAAGCTTTCTTT
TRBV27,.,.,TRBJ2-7,CASSLSWSGEQYF,TGTGCCAGCAGTTTATCTTGGTCCGGCGAGCAGTACTTC
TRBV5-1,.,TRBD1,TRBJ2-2,CASSLRTTGASAGELFF,TGCGCCAGCAGCTTGAGAACGACAGGGGCCTCCGCCGGGGAGCTGTTTTTT
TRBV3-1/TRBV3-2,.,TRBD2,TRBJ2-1,CASSQRGGYNEQFF,TGTGCCAGCAGCCAACGGGGGGGTTACAATGAGCAGTTCTTC
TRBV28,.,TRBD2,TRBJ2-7,CASSAPTSGRTYEQYF,TGTGCCAGCAGTGCACCGACTAGCGGGAGAACCTACGAGCAGTACTTC
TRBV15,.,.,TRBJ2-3,CATSRDGTTTQYF,TGTGCCACCAGCAGAGATGGGACAACTACGCAGTATTTT
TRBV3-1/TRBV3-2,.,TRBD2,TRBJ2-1,CASSQTPGLHYNEQFF,TGTGCCAGCAGCCAAACCCCGGGACTACACTACAATGAGCAGTTCTTC
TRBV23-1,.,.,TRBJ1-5,CASSRKGEGQPQHF,TGCGCCAGCAGTCGTAAAGGGGAGGGGCAGCCCCAGCATTTT
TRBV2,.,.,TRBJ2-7,CASSDEQRKTYEQYF,TGTGCCAGCAGTGACGAACAGCGGAAAACCTACGAGCAGTACTTC
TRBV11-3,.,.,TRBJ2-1,CASSLGGVREQFF,TGTGCCAGCAGCTTAGGGGGGGTCAGGGAGCAGTTCTTC
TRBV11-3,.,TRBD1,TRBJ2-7,CASSDGTELYEQYF,TGTGCCAGCAGCGACGGGACAGAGCTCTACGAGCAGTACTTC
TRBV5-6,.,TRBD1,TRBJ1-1,CASSWALDRGWGTEAFF,TGTGCCAGCAGCTGGGCCCTCGACAGGGGTTGGGGCACTGAAGCTTTCTTT
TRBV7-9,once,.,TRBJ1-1,CASSPILEGRGTEAFF,TGTGCCAGCAGCCCTATTTTGGAGGGGCGGGGCACTGAAGCTTTCTTT
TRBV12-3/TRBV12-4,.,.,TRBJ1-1,CASSQGTHTEAFF,TGTGCCAGCAGTCAGGGGACCCACACTGAAGCTTTCTTT
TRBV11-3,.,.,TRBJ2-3,CASSQGGLRTDTQYF,TGTGCCAGCAGCCAAGGGGGTCTGCGCACAGATACGCAGTATTTT
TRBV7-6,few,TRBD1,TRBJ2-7,CASSLDRGQSYEQYF,TGTGCCAGCAGCCTCGACAGGGGACAATCCTACGAGCAGTACTTC
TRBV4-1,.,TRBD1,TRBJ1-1,CASSQVSGTENTEAFF,TGCGCCAGCAGCCAAGTTTCAGGGACAGAGAACACTGAAGCTTTCTTT
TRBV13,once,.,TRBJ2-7,CASSPLGGAYEQYF,TGTGCCAGCAGCCCCTTAGGAGGGGCCTACGAGCAGTACTTC
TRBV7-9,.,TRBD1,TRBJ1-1,CASSLGQGDTEAFF,TGTGCCAGCAGCTTAGGGCAGGGGGATACTGAAGCTTTCTTT
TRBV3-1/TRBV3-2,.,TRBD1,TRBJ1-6,CASRAWDRTNSPLHF,TGTGCCAGCAGGGCTTGGGACAGAACTAATTCACCCCTCCACTTT
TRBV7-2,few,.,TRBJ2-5,CASSLGASAGQETQYF,TGTGCCAGCAGCTTAGGAGCCTCGGCGGGGCAAGAGACCCAGTACTTC
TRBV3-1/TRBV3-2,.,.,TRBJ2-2,CASSSGTLNTGELFF,TGTGCCAGCAGCTCCGGGACACTTAACACCGGGGAGCTGTTTTTT
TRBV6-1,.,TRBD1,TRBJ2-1,CASSEGQVREQFF,TGTGCCAGCAGCGAAGGACAGGTTCGCGAGCAGTTCTTC
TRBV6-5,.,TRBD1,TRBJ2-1,CASSLGTRDRQFF,TGTGCCAGCAGCTTGGGGACCCGGGACAGGCAGTTCTTC
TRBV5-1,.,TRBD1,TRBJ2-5,CASSLAPTGGQETQYF,TGCGCCAGCAGCTTGGCACCGACAGGGGGCCAAGAGACCCAGTACTTC
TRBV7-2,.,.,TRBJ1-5,CASSLTAGGNQPQHF,TGTGCCAGCAGCTTAACGGCGGGTGGCAATCAGCCCCAGCATTTT
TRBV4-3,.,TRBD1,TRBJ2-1,CASSQDYDRGSYNEQFF,TGCGCCAGCAGCCAAGATTATGACAGGGGCTCCTACAATGAGCAGTTCTTC
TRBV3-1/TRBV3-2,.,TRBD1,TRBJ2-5,CASSRATGGRQETQYF,TGTGCCAGCAGCCGAGCGACAGGGGGTAGGCAAGAGACCCAGTACTTC
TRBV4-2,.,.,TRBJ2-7,CASSQDATSSYEQYF,TGTGCCAGCAGCCAAGACGCGACAAGCTCCTACGAGCAGTACTTC
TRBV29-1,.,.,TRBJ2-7,CSVWGVAYEQYF,TGCAGCGTTTGGGGGGTCGCCTACGAGCAGTACTTC
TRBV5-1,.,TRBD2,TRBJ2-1,CASSFLAGSYNEQFF,TGCGCCAGCAGCTTCCTAGCGGGGTCCTACAATGAGCAGTTCTTC
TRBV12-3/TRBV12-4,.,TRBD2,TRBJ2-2,CASSLGGTGELFF,TGTGCCAGCAGTTTGGGGGGGACCGGGGAGCTGTTTTTT
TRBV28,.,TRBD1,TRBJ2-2,CASRPGGAGTGELFF,TGTGCCAGCAGACCAGGGGGCGCGGGCACCGGGGAGCTGTTTTTT
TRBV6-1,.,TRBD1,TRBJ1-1,CASRVPGGEAFF,TGTGCCAGCAGGGTCCCAGGGGGTGAAGCTTTCTTT
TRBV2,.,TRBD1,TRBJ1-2,CASSIDRVNGYTF,TGTGCCAGCAGTATTGACAGGGTAAATGGCTACACCTTC
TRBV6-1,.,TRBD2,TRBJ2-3,CASSAFSGGFTDTQYF,TGTGCCAGCAGTGCTTTTAGCGGGGGTTTCACAGATACGCAGTATTTT
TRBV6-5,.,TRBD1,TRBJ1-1,CASSYSRARGEAFF,TGTGCCAGCAGTTACTCGAGGGCCAGGGGGGAAGCTTTCTTT
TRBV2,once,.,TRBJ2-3,CASSYVTAYTDTQYF,TGTGCCAGCAGTTATGTGACAGCGTACACAGATACGCAGTATTTT
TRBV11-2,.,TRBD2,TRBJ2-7,CASSPFETSRVEQYF,TGTGCCAGCAGCCCCTTTGAGACTAGCCGCGTCGAGCAGTACTTC